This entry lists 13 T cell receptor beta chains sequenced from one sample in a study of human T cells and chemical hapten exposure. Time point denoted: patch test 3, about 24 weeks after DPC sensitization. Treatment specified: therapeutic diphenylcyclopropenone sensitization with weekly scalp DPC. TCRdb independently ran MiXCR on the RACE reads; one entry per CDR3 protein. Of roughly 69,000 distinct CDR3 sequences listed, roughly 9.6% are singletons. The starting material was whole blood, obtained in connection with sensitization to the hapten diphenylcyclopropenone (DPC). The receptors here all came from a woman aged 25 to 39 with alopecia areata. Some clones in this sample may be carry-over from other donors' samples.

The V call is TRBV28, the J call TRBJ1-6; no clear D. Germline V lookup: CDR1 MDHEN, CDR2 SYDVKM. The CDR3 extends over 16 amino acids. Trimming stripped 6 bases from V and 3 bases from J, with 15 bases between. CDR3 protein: CASRPVDQDYNSPLHF. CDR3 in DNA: TGTGCCAGCAGACCAGTGGATCAGGACTATAATTCACCCCTCCACTTT.

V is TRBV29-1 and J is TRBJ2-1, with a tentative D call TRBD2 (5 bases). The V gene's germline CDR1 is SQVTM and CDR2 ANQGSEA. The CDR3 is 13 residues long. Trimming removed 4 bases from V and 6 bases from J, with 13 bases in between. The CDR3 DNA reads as TGCAGCGTTGCGCTAAATCGGGGCAATGAGCAGTTCTTC. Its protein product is CSVALNRGNEQFF.

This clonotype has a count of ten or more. CDR3 nucleotide sequence: TGTGCCAGCACGGGACACGACAATCAGCCCCAGCATTTT. Translation gives CASTGHDNQPQHF. V usage is TRBV6-2 or TRBV6-3 and J usage is TRBJ1-5; weak D call: TRBD1 (6 bases). V lost 7 bases, J lost 3 bases, and 10 bases lay in between. Germline V gene lookup returns CDR1 MNHEY and CDR2 SVGEGT. This CDR3 is built from 13 residues.

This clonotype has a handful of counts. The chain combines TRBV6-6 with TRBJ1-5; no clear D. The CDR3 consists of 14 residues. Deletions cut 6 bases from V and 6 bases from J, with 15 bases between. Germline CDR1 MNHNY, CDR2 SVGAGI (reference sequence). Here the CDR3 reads CASSPTVGSQPQHF. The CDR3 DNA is TGTGCCAGCAGCCCAACAGTGGGCAGTCAGCCCCAGCATTTT.

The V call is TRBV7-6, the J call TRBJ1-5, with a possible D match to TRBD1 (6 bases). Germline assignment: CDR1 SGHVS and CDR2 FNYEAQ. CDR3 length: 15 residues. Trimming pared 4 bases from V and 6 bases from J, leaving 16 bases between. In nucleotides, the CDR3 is TGTGCCAGCAGCTCAGGGACAAGGCGGGGTCAGCCCCAGCATTTT. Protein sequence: CASSSGTRRGQPQHF.

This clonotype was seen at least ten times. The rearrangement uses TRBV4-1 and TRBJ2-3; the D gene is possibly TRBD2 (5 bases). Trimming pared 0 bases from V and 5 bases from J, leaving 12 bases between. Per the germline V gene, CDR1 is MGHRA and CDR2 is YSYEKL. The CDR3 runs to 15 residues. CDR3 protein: CASSQEGRGIDTQYF. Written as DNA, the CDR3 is TGCGCCAGCAGCCAAGAGGGTCGGGGAATAGATACGCAGTATTTT.

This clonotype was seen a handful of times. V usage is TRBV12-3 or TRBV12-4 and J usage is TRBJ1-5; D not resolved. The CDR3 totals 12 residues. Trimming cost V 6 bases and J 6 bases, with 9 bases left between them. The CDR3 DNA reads TGTGCCAGCAGCGGGTTGGGTCAGCCCCAGCATTTT. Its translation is CASSGLGQPQHF.

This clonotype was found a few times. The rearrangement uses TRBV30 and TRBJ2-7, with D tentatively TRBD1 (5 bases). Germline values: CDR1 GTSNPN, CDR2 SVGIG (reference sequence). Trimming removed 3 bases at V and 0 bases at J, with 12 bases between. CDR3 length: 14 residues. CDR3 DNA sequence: TGTGCCTGGAGATCAGACAGCCGCTCCTACGAGCAGTACTTC. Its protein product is CAWRSDSRSYEQYF.

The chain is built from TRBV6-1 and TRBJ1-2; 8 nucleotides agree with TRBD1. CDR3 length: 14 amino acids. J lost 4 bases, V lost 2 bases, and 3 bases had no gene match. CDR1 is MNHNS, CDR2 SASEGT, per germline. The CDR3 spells CASSELGQAYGYTF. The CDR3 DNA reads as TGTGCCAGCAGTGAATTGGGACAGGCCTATGGCTACACCTTC.

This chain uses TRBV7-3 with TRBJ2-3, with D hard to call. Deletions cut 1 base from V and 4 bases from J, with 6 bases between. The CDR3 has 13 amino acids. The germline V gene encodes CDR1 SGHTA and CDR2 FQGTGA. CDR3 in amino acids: CASSLRNPDTQYF. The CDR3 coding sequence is TGTGCCAGCAGCTTAAGGAATCCAGATACGCAGTATTTT.

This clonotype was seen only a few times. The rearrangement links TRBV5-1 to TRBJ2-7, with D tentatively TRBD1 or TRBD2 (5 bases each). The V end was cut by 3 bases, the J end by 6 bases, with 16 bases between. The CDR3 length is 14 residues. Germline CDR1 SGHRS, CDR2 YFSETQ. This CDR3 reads CASSYPGRAFEQYF. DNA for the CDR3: TGCGCCAGCAGCTACCCGGGACGGGCCTTCGAGCAGTACTTC.

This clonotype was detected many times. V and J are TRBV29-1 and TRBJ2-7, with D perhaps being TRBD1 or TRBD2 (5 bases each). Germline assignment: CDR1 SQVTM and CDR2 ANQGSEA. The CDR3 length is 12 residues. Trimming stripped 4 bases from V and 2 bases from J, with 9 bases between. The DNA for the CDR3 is TGCAGCGTTGTGAGGGGAACCTACGAGCAGTACTTC. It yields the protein CSVVRGTYEQYF.

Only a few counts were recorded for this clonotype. Written as DNA, the CDR3 is TGTGCCAGCAGCCAGAGGGGAACCGGGGAGCTGTTTTTT. It codes for CASSQRGTGELFF. The chain combines TRBV12-3 or TRBV12-4 with TRBJ2-2; TRBD1 or TRBD2 may be the D gene (5 bases each). The CDR3 consists of 13 residues. Trimming pared 6 bases from V and 5 bases from J, leaving 10 bases between.